These T cell receptor beta chains were read from a single sample in a study of blood T cells in healthy people across ages. TCRdb analysed the 5' RACE reads with MiXCR anew, one entry per CDR3 protein. The table lists more than 600,000 distinct CDR3 sequences, around 25% of them singletons. These sequences were also reported in another study, on T cells of mothers and their children.

The sample consisted of blood. The receptors were sampled from a boy aged 10-17 years in good health. CDR3s include the opening cysteine and the closing phenylalanine or tryptophan. Where a row states a size, it is once, few, many or the class of an expanded clone; other rows omit it.

TRBV5-1	few	TRBJ2-4	CASSEDRRIQYF
TRBV29-1	NA	TRBJ2-7	CSVEGTSTDPYEQYF
TRBV5-1	few	TRBJ2-5	CASSMMLAGEETQYF
TRBV18	NA	TRBJ2-5	CASSLSRRRGIQETQYF
TRBV12-3/TRBV12-4	few	NA	CASSLHRGYEQYF
TRBV20-1	few	TRBJ2-7	CSARVLAGDSYEQYF
TRBV3-1	few	TRBJ2-3	CASSQEGVAGGPDTQYF
TRBV28	NA	TRBJ2-5	CASLRDRGLETQYF
TRBV28	NA	TRBJ2-3	CASGFRIWGSSDTQYF
TRBV29-1	NA	TRBJ2-1	CSVEDRDRDNEQFF
TRBV9	few	TRBJ1-2	CASSALGGPYGYTF
TRBV7-2	NA	TRBJ2-4	CASSPRIGSNIQYF
TRBV5-4	few	TRBJ2-5	CASSSGTGTGQETQYF
TRBV5-4	few	TRBJ2-5	CASSLNGVGETQYF
TRBV7-9	NA	TRBJ2-5	CASSPGPIQGSGMKTQYF
TRBV12-3/TRBV12-4	NA	NA	CASSWGQGGAYEQYF
TRBV29-1	NA	TRBJ1-1	CSVEGTGGGTEAFF
TRBV27	NA	NA	CASSTSELIPSEQYF